These 10 T cell receptor beta chains originate from one sample sequenced in a study of T cells after yellow fever vaccination. MiXCR was run by TCRdb on the 5' RACE reads, yielding one entry per CDR3 protein. The data show 55,000 to 70,000 distinct CDR3 sequences, over 6% seen once. The sequenced sample was CD8+ T cells sorted from PBMCs, obtained approximately 47 days after the first yellow fever vaccination. The receptors here all came from a man younger than 30 who received the YFV17D yellow fever vaccine.

The chain links TRBV3-1 to TRBJ2-2, with D perhaps TRBD2 (6 bases). The V end lost 6 bases, the J end lost 5 bases, and 16 bases lay between the germline ends. In germline, CDR1 is LGHDT, CDR2 YNNKEL (reference sequence). The CDR3 spans 15 residues. The CDR3 loop is CASSTTGEGTGELFF. CDR3 coding DNA: TGTGCCAGCAGTACCACGGGGGAAGGGACCGGGGAGCTGTTTTTT.

This clonotype came up many times. This chain connects TRBV6-2 or TRBV6-3 to TRBJ2-3; D is possibly TRBD1 or TRBD2 (6 bases each). The V and J ends lost 6 bases and 4 bases respectively, with 14 bases between them. This CDR3 region has 14 residues. Germline V gives CDR1 MNHEY, CDR2 SVGEGT. The CDR3 reads CASSPPGASDTQYF. The CDR3 nucleotides read TGTGCCAGCAGCCCGCCGGGGGCTTCAGATACGCAGTATTTT.

This clonotype was found many times. V is TRBV25-1 and J is TRBJ2-1, with D hard to call. The germline V gene encodes CDR1 MGHDK and CDR2 SYGVNS. V was clipped by 7 bases and J by 9 bases, with 10 bases between them. The CDR3 has 11 residues. The CDR3 protein is CASTLVGEQFF. As DNA, the CDR3 is TGTGCCAGCACCCTAGTGGGTGAGCAGTTCTTC.

The rearrangement uses TRBV4-2 and TRBJ2-1; D is undetermined. Trimming cost V 4 bases and J 3 bases, with 10 bases left between them. Germline V lookup: CDR1 LGHNA, CDR2 YNFKEQ. The CDR3 runs to 14 residues. CDR3 region: CASSPEVRYNEQFF. CDR3 coding DNA: TGTGCCAGCAGCCCCGAGGTCCGCTACAATGAGCAGTTCTTC.

There are many counts of this clonotype. The V and J genes are TRBV13 and TRBJ2-3; 10 bases match TRBD2. The CDR3 runs 17 residues. The germline V gene encodes CDR1 PRHDT and CDR2 FYEKMQ (reference sequence). Unmatched junction bases numbered 7, after V lost 2 bases and J lost 2 bases. CDR3 sequence (DNA): TGTGCCAGCAGCTTACTCACTAGCGGGGCGAACACAGATACGCAGTATTTT. Encoded protein: CASSLLTSGANTDTQYF.

This clonotype was observed at least ten times. J is TRBJ2-7 and V is TRBV11-2; D not resolved. The V end lost 3 bases, the J end lost 7 bases, and 7 bases lay between the germline ends. The CDR3 contains 11 residues. Germline assignment: CDR1 SGHAT and CDR2 FQNNGV. The CDR3 bases are TGTGCCAGCAGCTTTCTCTGGGAGCAGTACTTC. The encoded protein is CASSFLWEQYF.

The chain is built from TRBV7-9 and TRBJ1-1; possibly TRBD1 for D (5 bases). The CDR3 is 16 residues long. CDR1 is SEHNR and CDR2 is FQNEAQ in the germline V gene (reference sequence). V dropped 2 bases and J dropped 5 bases, with 18 bases sitting between them. The CDR3 DNA sequence: TGTGCCAGCAGCTTAATCGGGGCGTCGGGGTATACTGAAGCTTTCTTT. It translates to CASSLIGASGYTEAFF.

This clonotype was detected ten times or more. This chain links TRBV4-1 with TRBJ2-7, with D possibly being TRBD2 (6 bases). V lost 1 base and J 7 bases, leaving 17 bases between the germline ends. Germline assignment: CDR1 MGHRA and CDR2 YSYEKL. CDR3 length equals 15 residues. In DNA form, the CDR3 reads TGCGCCAGCAGCCAAGGTTTTAGCGGCAGTTGGGAGCAGTACTTC. It codes for CASSQGFSGSWEQYF.

The chain recombines TRBV19 with TRBJ1-5; no reliable D call. Trimming took 0 bases from V and 7 from J, leaving 16 bases between them. This CDR3 has 16 amino acids. Germline assignment: CDR1 LNHDA and CDR2 SQIVND (reference sequence). This CDR3 is CASSIDYRRETQPQHF. The CDR3 DNA reads as TGTGCCAGTAGTATAGACTACCGACGGGAGACCCAGCCCCAGCATTTT.

J is TRBJ2-1 and V is TRBV4-3, with D perhaps matching TRBD1 (5 bases). The CDR3 sequence is 18 residues long. CDR1 and CDR2 from the germline V gene are LGHNA and YSLEER. The V end lost 6 bases, the J end lost 2 bases, and 23 bases lay between the germline ends. Here the CDR3 DNA reads TGCGCCAGCAGTCAATTCAAGACAGACCGACCTCCCTACAATGAGCAGTTCTTC. Protein: CASSQFKTDRPPYNEQFF.